This T cell receptor beta chain was documented in a study of T cell responses to AZD1222 COVID-19 vaccine. Study-level information: Some second doses came at about 4 weeks and others at about 12 weeks; these were pooled.

Sequenced by immunoSEQ multiplex PCR; TCRdb stores in-frame clones only, minus some. The sample gives around 170,000 clones, about nine tenths of which show up once; approximately 1.6% is in the top ten. Worth noting for this clone: Its antigen is unidentified.

Study-wide results and caveats: The donors showed a predominance of white British ancestry and of females, with possible underestimation of clonal diversity. It was only 6 or 7 AZD1222 recipients who were seropositive at baseline. Breadth and depth of Spike-specific TCRs rose after two AZD1222 doses.

Germline V CDR1 and CDR2: SEHNR, FQNEAQ (reference sequence). The ends were cut back, 5 bases at V and 2 bases at J, with 21 bases in the middle. The CDR3 sequence is 17 residues long. The sample here was peripheral blood, taken on day 0 of AZD1222 vaccination. V gene TRBV7-9 combines with J gene TRBJ1-2; D remains unclear. The clonotype comes from an adult in good health. The CDR3: CASSALPGVEENYGYTF. The CDR3 DNA follows: TGTGCCAGCAGCGCCCTGCCTGGAGTGGAGGAAAACTATGGCTACACCTTC.